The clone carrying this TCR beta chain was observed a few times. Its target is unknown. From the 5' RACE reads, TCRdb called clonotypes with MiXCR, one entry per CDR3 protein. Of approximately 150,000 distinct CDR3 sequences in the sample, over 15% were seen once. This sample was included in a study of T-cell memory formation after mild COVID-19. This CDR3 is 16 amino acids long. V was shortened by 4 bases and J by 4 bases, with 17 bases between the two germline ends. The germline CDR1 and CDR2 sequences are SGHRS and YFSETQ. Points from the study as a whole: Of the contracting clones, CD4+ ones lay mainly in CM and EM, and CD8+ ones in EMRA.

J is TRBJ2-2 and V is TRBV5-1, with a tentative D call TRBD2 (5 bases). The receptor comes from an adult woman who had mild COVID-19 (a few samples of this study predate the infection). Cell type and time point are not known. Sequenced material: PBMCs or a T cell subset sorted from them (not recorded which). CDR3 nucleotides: TGCGCCAGCAGCCCGGGATCCTGGGCGGGCACCGGGGAGCTGTTTTTT. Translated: CASSPGSWAGTGELFF.